The 12 T cell receptor beta chains given below trace back to one sample, sequenced in a study of blood T cells in healthy people across ages. The authors ran a second PCR of roughly 6 to 12 cycles using a sample-barcoded 5' primer and a J-beta primer mix. TCRdb called the 5' RACE reads again in MiXCR, with one record for every CDR3 protein. The sample has some 1.1 million distinct CDR3 sequences; around two fifths are singletons. Sequenced material: blood. Every receptor here comes from a man aged 18 to 30 in good health.

The rearrangement joins TRBV9 to TRBJ2-4, with D unresolved. V was cut by 10 bases and J by 1 base, with 15 bases left in between. This CDR3 region has 14 residues. Germline V gene data show CDR1 as SGDLS and CDR2 as YYNGEE. The CDR3 DNA reads as TGTGCCCTAAGGGCCCTTCTGGCCAAAAACATTCAGTACTTC. Translating it yields CALRALLAKNIQYF.

A remark on this clonotype: A single base separates this from a much larger clone, so it may be a read error. The rearrangement links TRBV9 to TRBJ2-3, with unresolved D. Germline V gene data show CDR1 as SGDLS and CDR2 as YYNGEE. Trimming cost V 3 bases and J 4 bases, with 9 bases left between them. The CDR3 extends over 13 amino acids. DNA of the CDR3: TGTGCCAGCAGCGGAGGTCCCCCAGATACGCAGTATTTT. Protein: CASSGGPPDTQYF.

The rearrangement uses TRBV12-3 or TRBV12-4 and TRBJ2-7, with D possibly TRBD1 on 6 matching bases. The CDR3 spans 14 residues. V was clipped by 6 bases and J by 6 bases, with 18 bases between them. The CDR3 reads CASSLDRRFVEQYF. The DNA of the CDR3 is TGTGCCAGCAGCCTGGACAGAAGGTTTGTCGAGCAGTACTTC.

This clonotype occurred a few times. The CDR3 here is CASSWREFPYGYTF. Here the CDR3 DNA reads TGTGCCAGCAGCTGGCGAGAGTTCCCCTATGGCTACACCTTC. The chain recombines TRBV5-8 with TRBJ1-2, with D unresolved. Trimming shortened V by 3 bases and J by 4 bases, and 13 bases separated the two germline ends. The CDR3 totals 14 residues. The germline CDR1 and CDR2 sequences are SGHTS and YDEGEE.

The V and J genes are TRBV3-1 and TRBJ2-3, with TRBD1 matching 10 bases. The V and J ends lost 5 bases and 5 bases, in that order; junction bases with no gene match: 4. Germline CDR1 LGHDT, CDR2 YNNKEL (reference sequence). CDR3 length: 14 amino acids. CDR3 loop: CASSTGTGVDTQYF. In DNA, the CDR3 is TGTGCCAGCAGCACCGGGACAGGGGTAGATACGCAGTATTTT.

The gene calls are TRBV29-1 and TRBJ2-6; 11 bases are shared with TRBD1. The CDR3 sequence is 17 residues long. Germline lookup yields CDR1 SQVTM and CDR2 ANQGSEA. Germline trimming cut 6 bases from V and 3 bases from J; bases unmatched to any gene: 10. CDR3 sequence (DNA): TGCAGCGTCGTCCTAGGACAGGGGGCAGGTGGGGCCAACGTCCTGACTTTC. It codes for CSVVLGQGAGGANVLTF.

The V and J genes are TRBV4-1 and TRBJ1-2; tentative D call: TRBD1 (6 bases). From germline, CDR1 is MGHRA and CDR2 YSYEKL. The germline V and J ends were trimmed by 3 bases and 4 bases, with 15 bases remaining between them. The CDR3 has 15 amino acids. As DNA, the CDR3 is TGCGCCAGCAGCCAGGAATTACAGGGTGCCTATGGCTACACCTTC. Translation: CASSQELQGAYGYTF.

This clonotype came up a few times. This rearrangement joins TRBV5-1 to TRBJ2-5; unclear D gene. The V end lost 0 bases, the J end lost 1 base, and 7 bases lay between the germline ends. The CDR3 is made up of 14 amino acids. Per the germline V gene, CDR1 is SGHRS and CDR2 is YFSETQ. This CDR3 reads CASSLAQTQETQYF. The CDR3 nucleotides are TGCGCCAGCAGCTTGGCACAGACCCAAGAGACCCAGTACTTC.

As concerns this clonotype: One end of the junction is discordant with germline, which a read error may explain. This chain links TRBV20-1 with TRBJ1-2; D remains ambiguous. Germline-derived CDR1 and CDR2 are DFQATT and SNEGSKA (reference sequence). This CDR3 has 16 amino acids. CDR3 nucleotide sequence: TGCGGTGCTAGAGATCCGGTCTCCCTACGGGACTATGGCTACACCTTC. Translation gives CGARDPVSLRDYGYTF.

The CDR3 here is CASSLGPGQVNTGELFF. DNA for the CDR3: TGTGCCAGCAGCCTAGGCCCGGGACAGGTGAACACCGGGGAGCTGTTTTTT. This sequence joins TRBV5-5 and TRBJ2-2, with TRBD1 matching over 8 bases. Germline V gene lookup returns CDR1 SGHKS and CDR2 YYEKEE (reference sequence). There are 17 residues in the CDR3. V lost 4 bases, J lost 1 base, and 9 bases stayed unmatched.

The rearrangement uses TRBV29-1 and TRBJ2-1; D gene unclear. V shed 4 bases and J shed 1 base, with 11 bases lying between them. The germline CDR1 and CDR2 sequences are SQVTM and ANQGSEA. There are 14 residues in the CDR3. CDR3 region: CSVGWASSYNEQFF. In nucleotides, the CDR3 is TGCAGCGTTGGGTGGGCCTCTTCCTACAATGAGCAGTTCTTC.

The rearrangement links TRBV2 to TRBJ2-7; 7 bases align to TRBD1. Trimming took 6 bases from V and 6 from J; bases not matched to a gene: 8. Looked up from germline, CDR1 is SNHLY and CDR2 is FYNNEI. The CDR3 contains 13 residues. CDR3 coding DNA: TGTGCCAGCAGGGGGACAGAGGGGTCCGAGCAGTACTTC. Its translation: CASRGTEGSEQYF.